This passage covers 21 T cell receptor beta chains from one sample sequenced in a study of blood T cell repertoires in COVID-19. The protocol was immunoSEQ multiplex PCR, while the TCRdb copy is restricted to in-frame clones and leaves out a portion. The top ten clones hold 1.5% to 2% of a sample with approximately 90,000 clones, 90% of them seen once. Source material: peripheral blood. These receptors originate from a man aged 55 to 70 with acute or convalescent COVID-19.

J is TRBJ1-2 and V is TRBV3-1 (or the pseudogene TRBV3-2), with D possibly matching TRBD1 (5 bases). CDR1 LGHDT and CDR2 YNNKEL come from the germline V gene (reference sequence). This CDR3 region has 15 residues. The V end lost 3 bases, the J end lost 3 bases, and 14 bases lay between the germline ends. CDR3 bases: TGTGCCAGCAGCCAGCCAGGGCAGGGATACTATGGCTACACCTTC. The encoded protein is CASSQPGQGYYGYTF.

In its sample, this clone was seen once. The chain uses TRBV4-1 and TRBJ1-5; TRBD1 is a possible D gene (5 bases). The germline V and J ends were trimmed by 1 base and 4 bases, with 23 bases remaining between them. There are 19 residues in the CDR3. Germline CDR1 and CDR2: MGHRA and YSYEKL. The CDR3 reads CASSQGFFTATTANQPQHF. For the CDR3, the DNA is TGCGCCAGCAGCCAAGGCTTTTTCACCGCTACGACAGCAAATCAGCCCCAGCATTTT.

This clone was seen once. The chain carries TRBV27 and TRBJ1-4; 10 bases are shared with TRBD1. The junction had 11 bases not matched to a gene; V was cut back by 8 bases and J by 8 bases. Germline V gene lookup returns CDR1 MNHEY and CDR2 SMNVEV (reference sequence). The CDR3 totals 15 residues. CDR3 loop: CASALPGTGEEKLFF. Here the CDR3 DNA reads TGTGCCAGCGCCCTGCCCGGGACAGGGGAAGAAAAACTGTTTTTT. Supplemented by reference TRBV27 and TRBJ1-4, the full variable domain reads EAQVTQNPRYLITVTGKKLTVTCSQNMNHEYMSWYRQDPGLGLRQIYYSMNVEVTDKGDVPEGYKVSRKEKRNFPLILESPSPNQTSLYFCASALPGTGEEKLFFGSGTQLSVL.

The gene calls are TRBV28 and TRBJ1-2; a weak D match, TRBD1 (6 bases). CDR1 is MDHEN, CDR2 SYDVKM, per germline. V was pared by 4 bases and J by 4 bases, with 16 bases between. There are 15 residues in the CDR3. The CDR3 loop is CASSSPSGTSYGYTF. CDR3 DNA sequence: TGTGCCAGCAGTTCCCCCTCCGGGACAAGCTATGGCTACACCTTC.

CDR3 nucleotide sequence: TGTGCCAGCAGTGAAATGGGAGGGGGACCTTACTATGGCTACACCTTC. The encoded protein is CASSEMGGGPYYGYTF. J is TRBJ1-2 and V is TRBV6-1; possibly TRBD1 for D (6 bases). Trimming removed 2 bases at V and 3 bases at J, with 16 bases between. From germline, CDR1 is MNHNS and CDR2 SASEGT. The CDR3 spans 16 residues.

The chain has TRBV11-3 and TRBJ2-1; D gene unclear. This CDR3 is built from 15 residues. Per germline, CDR1 SGHNT and CDR2 YENEEA. Deletions cut 0 bases from V and 4 bases from J, with 10 bases between. CDR3 nucleotides: TGTGCCAGCAGCTTAGATGGGCAGTTATACAATGAGCAGTTCTTC. It encodes CASSLDGQLYNEQFF.

V usage is TRBV14 and J usage is TRBJ1-2; TRBD1 matches 11 bases. Trimming took 2 bases from V and 5 from J; bases not matched to a gene: 4. This CDR3 has 15 amino acids. Germline V lookup: CDR1 SGHDN, CDR2 FVKESK. CDR3 loop: CASSQLGQGAYGYTF. The CDR3 region has the DNA TGTGCCAGCAGCCAACTAGGACAGGGGGCGTATGGCTACACCTTC.

This sequence joins TRBV2 and TRBJ2-5; 8 nucleotides match TRBD1. CDR1 SNHLY and CDR2 FYNNEI come from the germline V gene. With V trimmed by 5 bases and J by 5 bases, 4 bases remained unmatched. This CDR3 is 13 amino acids long. CDR3 DNA: TGTGCCAGCAGTAGGACAGGGAGGGAGACCCAGTACTTC. Translated, it gives CASSRTGRETQYF.

V and J are TRBV11-2 and TRBJ2-3; 12 nucleotides align to TRBD1. Losses at the gene ends were 5 bases for V and 0 bases for J; bases not matched to a gene: 6. The CDR3 consists of 17 residues. Germline lookup yields CDR1 SGHAT and CDR2 FQNNGV. The CDR3 region is CASSQGQGAGSTDTQYF. CDR3 DNA sequence: TGTGCCAGCAGCCAGGGACAGGGGGCGGGGAGCACAGATACGCAGTATTTT.

CDR3 in DNA: TGTGCCAGCAGCTTAAGACAGGGGTATGAGCAGTACGTC. Its translation: CASSLRQGYEQYV. The chain employs TRBV7-2 and TRBJ2-7, with TRBD1 matching 8 bases. This CDR3 contains 13 residues. The J segment lost 7 bases and the V segment lost 2 bases, leaving 4 bases of the junction unmatched. The germline gives CDR1 SGHTA, CDR2 FQGNSA.

The rearrangement links TRBV5-1 to TRBJ2-1, with 12 bases that match TRBD1. CDR3 length: 15 amino acids. J was trimmed by 8 bases and V by 4 bases; bases with no gene match: 7. Germline V gene sequence: CDR1 SGHRS, CDR2 YFSETQ. The CDR3 DNA is TGCGCCAGCAGCACCAGGGACAGGGGGCCCTATGAGCAGTTCTTC. Protein product: CASSTRDRGPYEQFF.

The chain couples TRBV7-2 to TRBJ2-3, with TRBD2 matching over 13 bases. CDR1 and CDR2 (germline): SGHTA, FQGNSA. The V gene end was trimmed by 5 bases and the J gene end by 2 bases; junction bases not matched to a gene: 10. The CDR3 has 18 residues. DNA for the CDR3: TGTGCCAGCAGCATGGGACTAGCGGGGTACCCCCTCACAGATACGCAGTATTTT. Its translation is CASSMGLAGYPLTDTQYF. Full variable domain (rest looked up from reference TRBV7-2 and TRBJ2-3): GAGVSQSPSNKVTEKGKDVELRCDPISGHTALYWYRQSLGQGLEFLIYFQGNSAPDKSGLPSDRFSAERTGGSVSTLTIQRTQQEDSAVYLCASSMGLAGYPLTDTQYFGPGTRLTVL.

This chain uses TRBV28 with TRBJ2-2, with D possibly TRBD2 on 6 matching bases. Germline values: CDR1 MDHEN, CDR2 SYDVKM. V was shortened by 4 bases and J by 3 bases, with 21 bases between the two germline ends. The length of the CDR3 is 18 residues. The CDR3 DNA follows: TGTGCCAGCAGTTCGTCCAGTTCGGGGGTCGGGGACACCGGGGAGCTGTTTTTT. Translation gives CASSSSSSGVGDTGELFF.

The chain employs TRBV7-9 and TRBJ1-2; 7 bases align to TRBD1. The CDR3 length is 13 residues. Trimming took 5 bases from V and 4 from J; bases not matched to a gene: 4. Looked up from germline, CDR1 is SEHNR and CDR2 is FQNEAQ (reference sequence). The CDR3 reads CASSPGQAYGYTF. The DNA for the CDR3 is TGTGCCAGCAGCCCCGGACAGGCCTATGGCTACACCTTC.

This chain links TRBV9 with TRBJ1-1; D not resolved. CDR3 length: 12 amino acids. Trimming removed 0 bases at V and 8 bases at J, with 8 bases between. CDR1 is SGDLS and CDR2 is YYNGEE in the germline V gene. CDR3 protein: CASSVDFREAFF. Here the CDR3 DNA reads TGTGCCAGCAGCGTAGACTTTCGGGAAGCTTTCTTT. Based on the CDR3 plus reference TRBV9 and TRBJ1-1, the full variable domain is DSGVTQTPKHLITATGQRVTLRCSPRSGDLSVYWYQQSLDQGLQFLIQYYNGEERAKGNILERFSAQQFPDLHSELNLSSLELGDSALYFCASSVDFREAFFGQGTRLTVV.

The chain joins TRBV5-1 to TRBJ2-3, with 9 nucleotides matching TRBD1. Germline V CDR1 and CDR2: SGHRS, YFSETQ. This CDR3 contains 14 residues. The trim removed 3 bases at V and 5 bases at J, leaving 4 bases unmatched. CDR3 amino acids: CASSSGQGKDTQYF. Here the CDR3 DNA reads TGCGCCAGCAGCTCAGGACAGGGGAAAGATACGCAGTATTTT.

V and J are TRBV19 and TRBJ1-1; D may be TRBD1 (6 bases). The germline V gene has CDR1 LNHDA and CDR2 SQIVND (reference sequence). There are 16 residues in the CDR3. The V end lost 6 bases, the J end lost 0 bases, and 17 bases lay between the germline ends. The CDR3 reads CASRSRDTNLNTEAFF. The CDR3 bases are TGTGCCAGTAGGAGCCGGGACACAAATTTGAACACTGAAGCTTTCTTT.

This chain joins TRBV7-9 and TRBJ1-2; D not resolved. The CDR3 extends over 14 amino acids. The germline V and J ends were trimmed by 5 bases and 5 bases, with 15 bases remaining between them. In germline, CDR1 is SEHNR, CDR2 FQNEAQ (reference sequence). The CDR3 sequence: CASSRSGTVYGYTF. The CDR3 region has the DNA TGTGCCAGCAGCCGATCCGGTACCGTTTATGGCTACACCTTC.

The CDR3 region is CASSVRPGGAETQYF. As DNA, the CDR3 is TGCGCCAGCAGCGTCCGCCCCGGGGGGGCGGAGACCCAGTACTTC. The rearrangement joins TRBV5-1 to TRBJ2-5; 8 bases line up with TRBD2. V shed 4 bases and J 5 bases; nucleotides not matched to a gene: 10. This CDR3 region has 15 residues. Germline assignment: CDR1 SGHRS and CDR2 YFSETQ. The whole variable domain, filled in from reference TRBV5-1 and TRBJ2-5, reads KAGVTQTPRYLIKTRGQQVTLSCSPISGHRSVSWYQQTPGQGLQFLFEYFSETQRNKGNFPGRFSGRQFSNSRSEMNVSTLELGDSALYLCASSVRPGGAETQYFGPGTRLLVL.

This chain connects TRBV19 to TRBJ1-4, with D unclear. Trimming took off 3 bases at V and 8 bases at J, with 16 bases between the two ends. The CDR3 is 15 amino acids. Per the germline V gene, CDR1 is LNHDA and CDR2 is SQIVND (reference sequence). The CDR3 is CASSILGGLGEKLFF. The CDR3 DNA is TGTGCCAGTAGTATTCTTGGAGGGCTCGGGGAAAAACTGTTTTTT.

In DNA form, the CDR3 reads TGCGCCAGCAGCTTGGGTACAGGGGCGTTCTATGGCTACACCTTC. Translation: CASSLGTGAFYGYTF. The rearrangement links TRBV5-1 to TRBJ1-2, with 7 nucleotides matching TRBD1. V lost 0 bases, J lost 4 bases, and 6 bases stayed unmatched. Looked up from germline, CDR1 is SGHRS and CDR2 is YFSETQ. The CDR3 sequence is 15 residues long.